Shown below are 8 T cell receptor beta chains from a single sample sequenced in a study of blood T cell repertoires in COVID-19. This table comes from immunoSEQ multiplex PCR, and its TCRdb copy is limited to in-frame clones, with some not included. The sample yields roughly 330,000 clones, 80% to 90% seen once. Source material: PBMCs or T cells enriched from blood (not recorded which). The source is a woman in her thirties who had recovered from COVID-19.

V is TRBV5-1 and J is TRBJ1-5, with D hard to call. Trimming cost V 3 bases and J 2 bases, with 12 bases left between them. The CDR3 loop spans 15 amino acids. Per the germline V gene, CDR1 is SGHRS and CDR2 is YFSETQ. The CDR3 DNA sequence: TGCGCCAGCAGCTATAGTTCGGGTCGCAATCAGCCCCAGCATTTT. Protein product: CASSYSSGRNQPQHF. Full variable domain (outside the CDR3, taken from reference TRBV5-1 and TRBJ1-5): KAGVTQTPRYLIKTRGQQVTLSCSPISGHRSVSWYQQTPGQGLQFLFEYFSETQRNKGNFPGRFSGRQFSNSRSEMNVSTLELGDSALYLCASSYSSGRNQPQHFGDGTRLSIL.

The rearrangement joins TRBV11-1 to TRBJ2-1, with 8 bases matching TRBD2. Trimming at V came to 3 bases and at J to 1 base, leaving 5 bases not matched to a gene. Germline V lookup: CDR1 SGHAT, CDR2 FQDESV (reference sequence). This CDR3 region has 16 residues. The CDR3 spells CASSFSGTRSYNEQFF. In DNA, the CDR3 is TGTGCCAGCAGCTTTAGCGGGACTAGATCCTACAATGAGCAGTTCTTC.

CDR3 sequence: CASSLGTELTPLHF. CDR3 sequence (DNA): TGTGCCAGCAGCTTAGGGACAGAGCTTACGCCCCTCCACTTT. This chain joins TRBV7-2 and TRBJ1-6, with a weak D call TRBD1 (6 bases). In germline, CDR1 is SGHTA, CDR2 FQGNSA. Trimming cost V 1 base and J 13 bases, with 14 bases left between them. The length of the CDR3 is 14 residues.

The gene calls are TRBV9 and TRBJ1-2, with D possibly TRBD1 on 5 matching bases. Trimming shortened V by 3 bases and J by 2 bases, and 11 bases separated the two germline ends. The CDR3 spans 14 residues. Per germline, CDR1 SGDLS and CDR2 YYNGEE. The CDR3 DNA is TGTGCCAGCAGCGCCCTTGGGGGGAACTATGGCTACACCTTC. As protein: CASSALGGNYGYTF. The whole variable domain, remainder taken from reference TRBV9 and TRBJ1-2, is DSGVTQTPKHLITATGQRVTLRCSPRSGDLSVYWYQQSLDQGLQFLIQYYNGEERAKGNILERFSAQQFPDLHSELNLSSLELGDSALYFCASSALGGNYGYTFGSGTRLTVV.

The gene calls are TRBV5-6 and TRBJ1-1; D uncertain. Germline loops: CDR1 SGHDT, CDR2 YYEEEE. Trimming shortened V by 0 bases and J by 1 base, and 10 bases separated the two germline ends. CDR3 length: 15 residues. The DNA for the CDR3 is TGTGCCAGCAGCTTGGTACCGTCAGGGAACACTGAAGCTTTCTTT. It yields the protein CASSLVPSGNTEAFF.

The chain is built from TRBV10-3 and TRBJ2-3; TRBD2 matches at 12 bases. J lost 2 bases, V lost 6 bases, and 6 bases had no gene match. CDR3 length: 16 residues. The germline gives CDR1 ENHRY, CDR2 SYGVKD. CDR3 sequence reads: CAISWSSGGATDTQYF. CDR3 bases: TGTGCCATCAGCTGGTCTAGCGGGGGGGCCACAGATACGCAGTATTTT.

The rearrangement uses TRBV15 and TRBJ2-7, with TRBD1 matching 7 bases. Germline-derived CDR1 and CDR2 are LNHNV and YYDKDF (reference sequence). The length of the CDR3 is 16 residues. Losses at the gene ends were 0 bases for V and 2 bases for J; bases not matched to a gene: 7. The CDR3 loop is CATSREKGGAAYEQYF. The DNA for the CDR3 is TGTGCCACCAGCAGAGAGAAAGGGGGCGCCGCCTACGAGCAGTACTTC.

The rearrangement links TRBV6-2 or TRBV6-3 to TRBJ1-2; 7 positions match TRBD1. This CDR3 has 13 amino acids. Germline V lookup: CDR1 MNHEY, CDR2 SVGEGT. J gave up 9 bases and V 4 bases, and 8 bases lay outside the gene matches. The CDR3 loop reads CASSLYRGGSYTF. In DNA form, the CDR3 reads TGTGCCAGCAGTTTATACAGGGGAGGAAGCTACACCTTC.